Each of the 32 T cell receptor beta chains below was sequenced from the same sample in a study of T cell responses to AZD1222 COVID-19 vaccine. TCRdb keeps only in-frame clones here, not all; method: immunoSEQ multiplex PCR. The sample lists approximately 150,000 clones; approximately 88% were seen once. The sequenced sample was peripheral blood, obtained 28 days after the second AZD1222 dose. These receptors were collected from an adult who received the AZD1222 COVID-19 vaccine.

This chain joins TRBV5-1 and TRBJ2-3; 11 bases are shared with TRBD2. Germline V gives CDR1 SGHRS, CDR2 YFSETQ. The CDR3 has 19 residues. After removal of 4 bases from V and 4 bases from J, the junction contained 17 bases not matched to a gene. The CDR3 sequence: CASSPVPISSGGSADTQYF. In nucleotides, the CDR3 is TGCGCCAGCAGCCCCGTACCCATTTCTAGCGGGGGGTCTGCAGATACGCAGTATTTT.

The chain has TRBV2 and TRBJ1-2; D remains ambiguous. V was shortened by 8 bases and J by 1 base, with 14 bases between the two germline ends. The CDR3 spans 14 residues. Looked up from germline, CDR1 is SNHLY and CDR2 is FYNNEI. CDR3 sequence: CASRRRSLNYGYTF. CDR3 bases: TGTGCCAGCCGGCGCAGGAGCCTTAACTATGGCTACACCTTC. The complete variable domain, with remaining parts taken from reference TRBV2 and TRBJ1-2, reads EPEVTQTPSHQVTQMGQEVILRCVPISNHLYFYWYRQILGQKVEFLVSFYNNEISEKSEIFDDQFSVERPDGSNFTLKIRSTKLEDSAMYFCASRRRSLNYGYTFGSGTRLTVV.

The V gene is TRBV4-3, the J gene TRBJ1-2; D is perhaps TRBD1 (5 bases). Per germline, CDR1 LGHNA and CDR2 YSLEER. The V and J ends lost 3 bases and 4 bases respectively, with 12 bases between them. This CDR3 contains 14 residues. The CDR3 region has the DNA TGCGCCAGCAGCCAGCCGACAGAGGGCTATGGCTACACCTTC. Translated: CASSQPTEGYGYTF.

The chain links TRBV20-1 to TRBJ1-2, with D tentatively TRBD1 (5 bases). The CDR3 loop spans 14 amino acids. The germline V and J ends were trimmed by 3 bases and 6 bases, with 17 bases remaining between them. The germline gives CDR1 DFQATT, CDR2 SNEGSKA (reference sequence). The CDR3 DNA reads TGCAGTGCTAGTAGTAGGGGATCTCCGGATGGCTACACCTTC. This translates into CSASSRGSPDGYTF.

The chain links TRBV5-1 to TRBJ1-4, with 7 positions matching TRBD1. The V and J ends lost 4 bases and 4 bases, in that order; junction bases with no gene match: 4. Germline-derived CDR1 and CDR2 are SGHRS and YFSETQ. The CDR3 has 14 residues. CDR3 region: CASSQGDSNEKLFF. The CDR3 DNA reads as TGCGCCAGCAGCCAGGGGGACAGTAATGAAAAACTGTTTTTT.

In DNA, the CDR3 is TGTGCTAGTGGTTCCCTGACTAGCGGGTGGGAAGAGACCCAGTACTTC. Translated, it gives CASGSLTSGWEETQYF. The V gene is TRBV12-5, the J gene TRBJ2-5; 10 bases align to TRBD2. Unmatched junction bases numbered 8, after V lost 4 bases and J lost 3 bases. CDR3 length: 16 amino acids. Germline V gene data show CDR1 as LGHNT and CDR2 as FRNRAP.

This chain uses TRBV19 with TRBJ1-5, with D tentatively TRBD1 (5 bases). Germline values: CDR1 LNHDA, CDR2 SQIVND (reference sequence). This CDR3 is built from 15 residues. V was trimmed by 5 bases and J by 0 bases, leaving 11 bases between them. In DNA, the CDR3 is TGTGCCAGTAGTCCCAGACAGTCTAGCAATCAGCCCCAGCATTTT. It is translated as CASSPRQSSNQPQHF.

This chain links TRBV5-5 with TRBJ1-2, with D uncertain. V lost 4 bases and J lost 0, with 16 bases in between. From germline, CDR1 is SGHKS and CDR2 YYEKEE (reference sequence). The CDR3 is made up of 16 amino acids. CDR3: CASSHQKLATNYGYTF. The CDR3 DNA follows: TGTGCCAGCAGCCATCAAAAGCTAGCGACTAACTATGGCTACACCTTC.

This clone appeared a few times. V and J are TRBV29-1 and TRBJ1-1; perhaps TRBD1 as D (6 bases). Germline V gene sequence: CDR1 SQVTM, CDR2 ANQGSEA. The CDR3 consists of 11 residues. The V gene lost 4 bases and the J gene lost 4 bases, with 7 bases spanning the gap. CDR3 sequence (DNA): TGCAGCGTTGCCAGGGGCACTGAAGCTTTCTTT. Its protein product is CSVARGTEAFF.

The chain joins TRBV19 to TRBJ1-6; 7 bases align to TRBD1. Germline V gene lookup returns CDR1 LNHDA and CDR2 SQIVND (reference sequence). CDR3 length equals 16 residues. V dropped 5 bases and J dropped 7; count of bases not matched to a gene: 11. CDR3 DNA sequence: TGTGCCAGTAGTGCACCGGGACAGTACCTCAATTCACCCCTCCACTTT. Translated: CASSAPGQYLNSPLHF.

The chain combines TRBV29-1 with TRBJ1-1; no reliable D call. Germline lookup yields CDR1 SQVTM and CDR2 ANQGSEA. The CDR3 runs to 15 residues. Trimming removed 3 bases from V and 10 bases from J, with 24 bases in between. The DNA for the CDR3 is TGCAGCGTTGACGATCGGGTATACGGGTCGGAAGGAGCTTTCTTT. Protein product: CSVDDRVYGSEGAFF.

V is TRBV19 and J is TRBJ2-1; D is undetermined. Trimming cost V 2 bases and J 13 bases, with 15 bases left between them. The CDR3 extends over 13 amino acids. CDR1 is LNHDA, CDR2 SQIVND, per germline (reference sequence). For the CDR3, the DNA is TGTGCCAGTAGTATATCACATGGTGGCGTTCAGTTCTTC. This codes for CASSISHGGVQFF.

This chain joins TRBV14 and TRBJ1-1; no firm D call. The CDR3 has 13 amino acids. The germline V and J ends were trimmed by 4 bases and 7 bases, with 13 bases remaining between them. Germline CDR1 is SGHDN and CDR2 is FVKESK. CDR3 sequence (DNA): TGTGCCAGCAGCCGAAGGCCTAGGGTTGAAGCTTTCTTT. Amino acid sequence: CASSRRPRVEAFF.

This chain connects TRBV5-1 to TRBJ1-2, with 10 bases aligning to TRBD1. The ends lost 4 bases at V and 7 bases at J; junction bases unmatched: 4. The CDR3 runs to 13 residues. From germline, CDR1 is SGHRS and CDR2 YFSETQ. Here the CDR3 DNA reads TGCGCCAGCAGCGCGGGACAGGGGATTGGCTACACCTTC. Translated, it gives CASSAGQGIGYTF. The full variable domain, with the rest looked up from reference TRBV5-1 and TRBJ1-2, is KAGVTQTPRYLIKTRGQQVTLSCSPISGHRSVSWYQQTPGQGLQFLFEYFSETQRNKGNFPGRFSGRQFSNSRSEMNVSTLELGDSALYLCASSAGQGIGYTFGSGTRLTVV.

V gene TRBV10-3 combines with J gene TRBJ2-2; no reliable D call. The CDR3 runs 14 residues. The V and J ends lost 3 bases and 1 base respectively, with 6 bases between them. Per the germline V gene, CDR1 is ENHRY and CDR2 is SYGVKD. The CDR3 DNA sequence: TGTGCCATCAGTGAACTGGAGAACACCGGGGAGCTGTTTTTT. Protein: CAISELENTGELFF.

The chain carries TRBV3-1 (or the pseudogene TRBV3-2) and TRBJ1-5, with D unresolved. Trimming left V 2 bases short and J 4 bases short, with 9 bases between. Germline values: CDR1 LGHDT, CDR2 YNNKEL (reference sequence). This CDR3 region has 14 residues. CDR3 protein: CASSQKSQNQPQHF. As DNA, the CDR3 is TGTGCCAGCAGCCAAAAGAGCCAGAATCAGCCCCAGCATTTT.

This chain links TRBV2 with TRBJ1-6, with unresolved D. CDR1 is SNHLY, CDR2 FYNNEI, per germline. Trimming took 7 bases from V and 7 from J, leaving 14 bases between them. The CDR3 totals 14 residues. The CDR3 region has the DNA TGTGCCAGCAAATTGGTGTTGGGGAATTCACCCCTCCACTTT. Translation: CASKLVLGNSPLHF.

The chain is built from TRBV9 and TRBJ1-3; no firm D call. Deletions cut 3 bases from V and 8 bases from J, with 12 bases between. The length of the CDR3 is 13 residues. Germline V CDR1 and CDR2: SGDLS, YYNGEE. CDR3 region: CASSGHWRDTIYF. The CDR3 DNA follows: TGTGCCAGCAGCGGGCATTGGCGGGACACCATATATTTT.

This clone was detected only once. The rearrangement joins TRBV19 to TRBJ2-5; D possibly corresponds to TRBD2 (6 bases). Germline CDR1 is LNHDA and CDR2 is SQIVND (reference sequence). The V gene lost 1 base and the J gene lost 2 bases, with 17 bases spanning the gap. The CDR3 extends over 17 amino acids. The CDR3 DNA is TGTGCCAGTAGTATAGGCTCCGGGAGCCGGGGTCAAGAGACCCAGTACTTC. It specifies CASSIGSGSRGQETQYF.

V is TRBV27 and J is TRBJ1-1; TRBD1 matches 8 bases. This CDR3 comprises 16 residues. The junction had 12 bases not matched to a gene; V was cut back by 5 bases and J by 4 bases. Germline V gene sequence: CDR1 MNHEY, CDR2 SMNVEV (reference sequence). CDR3 sequence: CASSPRTGRMGTEAFF. CDR3 sequence (DNA): TGTGCCAGCAGTCCGCGGACAGGGAGGATGGGCACTGAAGCTTTCTTT.

The rearrangement uses TRBV10-3 and TRBJ1-2; 8 bases are shared with TRBD1. CDR1 is ENHRY and CDR2 is SYGVKD in the germline V gene. Losses at the gene ends were 6 bases for V and 8 bases for J; bases not matched to a gene: 14. CDR3 size: 15 residues. The CDR3 is CAIRPGQGHTGGYTF. The CDR3 DNA is TGTGCCATCAGGCCCGGACAGGGCCATACTGGGGGCTACACCTTC.

This chain joins TRBV20-1 and TRBJ1-1; D ambiguous. The CDR3 sequence is 11 residues long. V was trimmed by 7 bases and J by 0 bases, leaving 6 bases between them. Germline V CDR1 and CDR2: DFQATT, SNEGSKA (reference sequence). The CDR3 loop reads CSVLVNTEAFF. In DNA form, the CDR3 reads TGCAGTGTTCTGGTGAACACTGAAGCTTTCTTT.

The chain recombines TRBV11-2 with TRBJ2-2; TRBD2 aligns across 7 bases. The CDR3 loop spans 15 amino acids. Germline loops: CDR1 SGHAT, CDR2 FQNNGV. V lost 3 bases, J lost 8 bases, and 9 bases stayed unmatched. For the CDR3, the DNA is TGTGCCAGCAGCTTCCAGGGCGGGGGAAGAGGGGAGCTGTTTTTT. It encodes CASSFQGGGRGELFF.

The V and J genes are TRBV30 and TRBJ1-6; D is undetermined. V was clipped by 3 bases and J by 7 bases, with 4 bases between them. The CDR3 is 11 amino acids. Germline assignment: CDR1 GTSNPN and CDR2 SVGIG (reference sequence). The CDR3 DNA sequence: TGTGCCTGGAGGGACAATTCACCCCTCCACTTT. Its protein product is CAWRDNSPLHF.

The sample holds a few counts of this clone. V usage is TRBV6-6 and J usage is TRBJ1-1; D perhaps matches TRBD1 (5 bases). The CDR3 is 13 residues long. V was clipped by 7 bases and J by 1 base, with 10 bases between them. In germline, CDR1 is MNHNY, CDR2 SVGAGI (reference sequence). CDR3 in DNA: TGTGCCAGCACCGTGACAGAGAACACTGAAGCTTTCTTT. The encoded protein is CASTVTENTEAFF.

The chain uses TRBV6-2 or TRBV6-3 and TRBJ2-5, with 11 positions matching TRBD2. The CDR3 extends over 15 amino acids. Germline assignment: CDR1 MNHEY and CDR2 SVGEGT. V shed 4 bases, J shed 5 bases, and the junction held 6 bases outside the gene matches. The CDR3: CASSSSGGRVETQYF. The CDR3 coding sequence is TGTGCCAGCAGTTCTAGCGGGGGGCGAGTTGAGACCCAGTACTTC.

The gene calls are TRBV2 and TRBJ2-3; D is unclear. V was pared by 8 bases and J by 6 bases, with 9 bases between. The CDR3 runs 11 residues. Germline V gene lookup returns CDR1 SNHLY and CDR2 FYNNEI. This CDR3 is CASGSYDTQYF. The DNA of the CDR3 is TGTGCCAGCGGTAGTTACGATACGCAGTATTTT. Variable domain in full (rest from reference TRBV2 and TRBJ2-3): EPEVTQTPSHQVTQMGQEVILRCVPISNHLYFYWYRQILGQKVEFLVSFYNNEISEKSEIFDDQFSVERPDGSNFTLKIRSTKLEDSAMYFCASGSYDTQYFGPGTRLTVL.

This chain links TRBV18 with TRBJ1-1; TRBD1 matches 9 bases. Looked up from germline, CDR1 is KGHSH and CDR2 is LQKENI. J was trimmed by 3 bases and V by 6 bases; bases with no gene match: 17. CDR3 length: 18 amino acids. In nucleotides, the CDR3 is TGTGCCAGCTCTTACCGGGACAGGGTATCCCGCGGTGACACTGAAGCTTTCTTT. It codes for CASSYRDRVSRGDTEAFF.

The chain couples TRBV5-6 to TRBJ1-2; D uncertain. From germline, CDR1 is SGHDT and CDR2 YYEEEE. The length of the CDR3 is 12 residues. V shed 5 bases and J shed 4 bases, with 9 bases lying between them. The CDR3 region is CASRVSSYGYTF. DNA of the CDR3: TGTGCCAGCAGGGTCTCCAGCTATGGCTACACCTTC.

This chain joins TRBV5-6 and TRBJ1-1, with no clear D. There are 13 residues in the CDR3. Per the germline V gene, CDR1 is SGHDT and CDR2 is YYEEEE. V lost 5 bases and J lost 1, with 9 bases in between. The CDR3 loop reads CASSWVENTEAFF. The CDR3 DNA reads TGTGCCAGCAGTTGGGTCGAGAACACTGAAGCTTTCTTT.

This chain connects TRBV14 to TRBJ1-2; D may be TRBD1 (5 bases). Trimming cost V 4 bases and J 6 bases, with 18 bases left between them. The germline gives CDR1 SGHDN, CDR2 FVKESK. CDR3 length equals 15 residues. This CDR3 is CASSLNWGLGNGYTF. The CDR3 nucleotides read TGTGCCAGCAGCCTTAACTGGGGCTTGGGAAATGGCTACACCTTC.

Concerning this clone: The sample contains more than one DNA sequence encoding this CDR3. The chain uses TRBV19 and TRBJ1-6, with D unclear. Germline V lookup: CDR1 LNHDA, CDR2 SQIVND (reference sequence). This CDR3 region has 14 residues. V lost 0 bases and J 6 bases, leaving 6 bases between the germline ends. CDR3 nucleotide sequence: TGTGCCAGTAGTATAGAGGGCCTTAATTCACCCCTCCACTTT. It encodes CASSIEGLNSPLHF.